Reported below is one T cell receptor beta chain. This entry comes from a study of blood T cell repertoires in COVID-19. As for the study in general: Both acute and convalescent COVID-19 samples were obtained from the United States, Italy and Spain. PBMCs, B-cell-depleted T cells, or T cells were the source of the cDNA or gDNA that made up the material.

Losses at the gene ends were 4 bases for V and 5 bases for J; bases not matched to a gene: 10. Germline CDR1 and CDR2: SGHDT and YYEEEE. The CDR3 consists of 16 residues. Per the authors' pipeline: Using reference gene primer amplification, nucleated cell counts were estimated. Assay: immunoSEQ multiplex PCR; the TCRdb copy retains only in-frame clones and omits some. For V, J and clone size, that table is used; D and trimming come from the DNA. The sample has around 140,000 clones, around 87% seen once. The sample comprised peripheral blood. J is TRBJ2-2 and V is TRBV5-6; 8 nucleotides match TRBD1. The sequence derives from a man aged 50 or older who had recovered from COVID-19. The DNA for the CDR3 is TGTGCCAGCAGCCTCCAGGGGGCGCTAAGGACCGGGGAGCTGTTTTTT. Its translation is CASSLQGALRTGELFF. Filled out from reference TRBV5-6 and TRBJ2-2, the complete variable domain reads DAGVTQSPTHLIKTRGQQVTLRCSPKSGHDTVSWYQQALGQGPQFIFQYYEEEERQRGNFPDRFSGHQFPNYSSELNVNALLLGDSALYLCASSLQGALRTGELFFGEGSRLTVL.